This TCR beta chain was captured in a study of T cell responses to AZD1222 COVID-19 vaccine. The study, taken as a whole, reports: Clonal diversity may have been underestimated, and the donors were mostly white British, with more females than males. Nearly half of spike-specific TCRs reportedly target variant regions that are unmutated in the B.1.351 and B.1.1.7 variants.

On this clone: Its antigen remains unknown.

Germline V gene data show CDR1 as MNHNS and CDR2 as SASEGT. V was pared by 1 base and J by 8 bases, with 8 bases of the junction left unmatched. The CDR3 has 14 residues. Sequencing was performed with immunoSEQ multiplex PCR; in TCRdb, only in-frame clones are kept and a portion is missing. The sample consists of about 130,000 clones, about 92% of them appearing once. V gene TRBV6-1 combines with J gene TRBJ2-7; 7 bases align to TRBD2. This receptor was taken from an adult who received the AZD1222 COVID-19 vaccine. The specimen comprised peripheral blood, sampled 28 days after the second AZD1222 dose. Written as DNA, the CDR3 is TGTGCCAGCAGTGAAGTGGGGGGGGTTTTGAAGCAGTACTTC. Translating it yields CASSEVGGVLKQYF.